This is a list of T cell receptor beta chains from one sample in a study of shared clonotypes between healthy human individuals. Here immunoSEQ multiplex PCR was the method, and the copy in TCRdb shows in-frame clones only, minus some. The sample consists of over 400,000 clones, approximately 95% of them appearing once. Sequencing used naive CD4+ T cells sorted from blood. These receptor sequences come from a woman aged 25-40 years in good health. Each CDR3 is given with its conserved first and last residue. A D gene is named only where the DNA matches it firmly. Clone size is given for some rows only: seen once, a few or many times, or a class if the clone is expanded.

size,V,J,D,DNA,CDR3
once,TRBV28,TRBJ1-5,NA,TGTGCCAGCAGGGATTATAGCAATCAGCCCCAGCATTTT,CASRDYSNQPQHF
NA,TRBV14,TRBJ1-3,TRBD1,TGTGCCAGCAGCCAACCAAACAGGGGCTCTGGAAACACCATATATTTT,CASSQPNRGSGNTIYF
NA,TRBV19,TRBJ1-1,TRBD1,TGTGCCAGTAGTAAAACAGGGGGGGACACTGAAGCTTTCTTT,CASSKTGGDTEAFF
NA,TRBV5-5,TRBJ1-1,NA,TGTGCCAGCAGCTCGATAGTAACAAAGAACACTGAAGCTTTCTTT,CASSSIVTKNTEAFF
NA,TRBV5-1,TRBJ2-7,NA,TGCGCCAGCAGCTTCGGTCTGACCTACGAGCAGTACTTC,CASSFGLTYEQYF
once,TRBV11-3,TRBJ1-2,NA,TGTGCCAGCAGCGTTTCCAGCGTCGGAAAGACCTATGGCTACACCTTC,CASSVSSVGKTYGYTF
NA,TRBV5-6,TRBJ1-1,NA,TGTGCCAGCAGCTACACAGGGAACACTGAAGCTTTCTTT,CASSYTGNTEAFF
once,TRBV12-5,TRBJ2-5,NA,TGTGCTAGTGGCGGGGGCCAAGAGACCCAGTACTTC,CASGGGQETQYF
NA,TRBV4-1,TRBJ1-1,NA,TGCGCCAGCAGCCATGTCTACACGAACACTGAAGCTTTCTTT,CASSHVYTNTEAFF
once,TRBV5-1,TRBJ2-5,TRBD1,TGCGCCAGCAGCTTCGTTCAGGGGGCCGAGACCCAGTACTTC,CASSFVQGAETQYF
NA,TRBV7-2,TRBJ2-7,TRBD1,TGTGCCAGCAGCTTAGCCCGCAGGGGGCACGAGCAGTACTTC,CASSLARRGHEQYF
NA,TRBV19,TRBJ1-1,TRBD1,TGTGCCAGTAGCCCAGTAACAGGGGCGGTGAACACTGAAGCTTTCTTT,CASSPVTGAVNTEAFF
few,TRBV19,TRBJ1-1,NA,TGTGCCAGTAGTATCTCCCTGACAGTCTGGGGCACTGAAGCTTTCTTT,CASSISLTVWGTEAFF
NA,TRBV4-1,TRBJ2-1,NA,TGCGCCAGCAGCCAAGCGAGCTCCTACAATGAGCAGTTCTTC,CASSQASSYNEQFF
NA,TRBV7-9,TRBJ1-4,TRBD1,TGTGCCAGCAGCTCGCCGGGACAGGGGTCTGAAAAACTGTTTTTT,CASSSPGQGSEKLFF
NA,TRBV28,TRBJ1-5,NA,TGTGCCAGCAGTCCCCTATTTGACGGGGTTCATCAGCCCCAGCATTTT,CASSPLFDGVHQPQHF
NA,TRBV10-3,TRBJ2-3,TRBD2,TGTGCCATCACTTCGGGGCAGGGAGGGACAGATACGCAGTATTTT,CAITSGQGGTDTQYF
NA,TRBV28,TRBJ1-2,NA,TGTGCCAGCAGTCCCGGGACACACTATGGCTACACCTTC,CASSPGTHYGYTF
NA,TRBV6-1,TRBJ2-7,NA,TGTGCCAGCAGAGAAACTACGAGACCGGACCTCTGGGAGCAGTACTTC,CASRETTRPDLWEQYF
NA,TRBV5-8,TRBJ2-7,NA,TGTGCCACCCTACCCTTCCCTCAGGGGGGCCCTCAGTACTTC,CATLPFPQGGPQYF
NA,TRBV4-1,TRBJ1-2,TRBD1,TGCGCCAGCAGCCAAGTAGGGACAGGGGGCGACTATGGCTACACCTTC,CASSQVGTGGDYGYTF
NA,TRBV29-1,TRBJ2-1,TRBD1,TGCAGCCTCCCCTCGTGGGGGACAGGGGACGACAATGAGCAGTTCTTC,CSLPSWGTGDDNEQFF
NA,TRBV7-8,TRBJ2-7,NA,TGTGCCAGCAGCGGCCGGGACATCACCTACGAGCAGTACTTC,CASSGRDITYEQYF
NA,TRBV18,TRBJ1-2,NA,TGTGCCAGCTCACCGACGGACACTAACTATGGCTACACCTTC,CASSPTDTNYGYTF